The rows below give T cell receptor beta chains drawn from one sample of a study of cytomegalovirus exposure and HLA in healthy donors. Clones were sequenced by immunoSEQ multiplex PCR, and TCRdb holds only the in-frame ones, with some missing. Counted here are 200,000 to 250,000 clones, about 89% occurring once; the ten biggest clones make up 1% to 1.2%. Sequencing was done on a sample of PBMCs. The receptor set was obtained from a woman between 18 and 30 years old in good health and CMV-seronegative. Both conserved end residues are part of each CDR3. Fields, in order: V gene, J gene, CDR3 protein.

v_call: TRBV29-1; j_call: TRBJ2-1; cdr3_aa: CSRSTEGYNEQFF
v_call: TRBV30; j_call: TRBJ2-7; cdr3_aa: CAWSVRGTGLLFWYEQYF
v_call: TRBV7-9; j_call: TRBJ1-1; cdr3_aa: CASSLADRVTEAFF
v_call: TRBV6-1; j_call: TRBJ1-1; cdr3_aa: CASSPGTMNTEAFF
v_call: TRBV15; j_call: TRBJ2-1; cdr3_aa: CATSPGRSYNEQFF
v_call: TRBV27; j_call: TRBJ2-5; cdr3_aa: CASSELGQETQYF
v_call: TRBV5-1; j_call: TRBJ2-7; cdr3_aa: CASSRGQVGYEQYF
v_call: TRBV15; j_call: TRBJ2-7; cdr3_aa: CATSSDASGRYYEQYF
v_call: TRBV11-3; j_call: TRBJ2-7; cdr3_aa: CASSLGGGSDEQYF
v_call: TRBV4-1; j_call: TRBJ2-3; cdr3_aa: CASRFHTVGGRGGDTQYF
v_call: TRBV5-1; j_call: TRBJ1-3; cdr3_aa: CASSLVTGVGNTIYF
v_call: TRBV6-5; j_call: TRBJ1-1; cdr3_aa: CASSYSRVSGTEAFF
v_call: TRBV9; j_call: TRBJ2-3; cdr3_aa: CASSPNVASGADTQYF
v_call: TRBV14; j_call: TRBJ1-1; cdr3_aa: CASSLTGDTEAFF
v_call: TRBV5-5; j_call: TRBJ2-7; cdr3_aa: CASRPSGNWAYEQYF
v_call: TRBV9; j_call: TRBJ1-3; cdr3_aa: CASSAGQGPGSGNTIYF
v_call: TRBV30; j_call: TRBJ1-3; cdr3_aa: CASRPPSGGTIYF